This T cell receptor (beta chain) derives from a study of shared clonotypes between healthy human individuals. Study results and limitations: Compared with memory subsets, naive subsets generally had larger estimated richness. Naive CD4 clonotypes overlapped across a handful of donors at roughly 5.1%.

TCRdb's table, derived via immunoSEQ multiplex PCR, lists solely in-frame clones and lacks some. Among 2 million to 2.5 million clones listed, more than 80% were seen once. Germline values: CDR1 SQVTM, CDR2 ANQGSEA. This CDR3 is 14 amino acids long. Trimming removed 8 bases from V and 5 bases from J; junction bases left unmatched: 14. CD45RA+ naive and CD45RA-negative memory subsets were separated from CD4+ cells. A note on this clone: The antigen is unknown.

This chain links TRBV29-1 with TRBJ2-5; TRBD2 matches at 7 bases. The TCR sequence derives from a man aged 18 to 30 in good health. Some clones in this sample may be carry-over from other donors' samples. Sequencing input: naive CD4+ T cells from PBMCs. This sample's subset: CD45RA+ positively selected. Written as DNA, the CDR3 is TGCAGCTTACGACTAGCCCACAGCGGGGAGACCCAGTACTTC. Residues: CSLRLAHSGETQYF.